In its sample, the clone carrying this T cell receptor (beta chain) was seen a few times. The data were taken from a study of shared clonotypes between healthy human individuals. On the study more broadly: Researchers assigned three CD4 naive, three CD4 memory, two CD8 naive and one CD8 memory plate to each donor.

The protocol was immunoSEQ multiplex PCR, while the TCRdb copy is restricted to in-frame clones and leaves out a portion. The repertoire holds about a million clones, with around 80% as singletons. There are 13 residues in the CDR3. Germline V gene sequence: CDR1 MNHEY, CDR2 SVGAGI. V lost 4 bases to trimming and J lost 11 bases, with 17 bases between them. This sequence originates from a man younger than 35 in good health. The specimen sequenced was memory CD4+ T cells sorted from blood. Subset meaning: CD45RA-negative fraction. The rearrangement links TRBV6-5 to TRBJ1-1; possible D gene TRBD1, 5 bases. The DNA for the CDR3 is TGTGCCAGCAGTTCCACACCGGGACTTAGGGCTTTCTTT. Translating gives CASSSTPGLRAFF.